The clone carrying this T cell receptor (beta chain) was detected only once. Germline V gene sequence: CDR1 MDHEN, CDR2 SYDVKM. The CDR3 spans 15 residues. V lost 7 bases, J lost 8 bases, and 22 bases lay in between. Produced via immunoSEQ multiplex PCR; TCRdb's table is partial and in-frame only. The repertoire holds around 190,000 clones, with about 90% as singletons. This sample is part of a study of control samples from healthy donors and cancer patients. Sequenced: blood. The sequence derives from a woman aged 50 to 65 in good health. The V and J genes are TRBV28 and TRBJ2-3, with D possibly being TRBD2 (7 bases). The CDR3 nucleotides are TGTGCCAGCACCTACCAGGGAGGGGGAGGGGGTACGCAGTATTTT. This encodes CASTYQGGGGGTQYF. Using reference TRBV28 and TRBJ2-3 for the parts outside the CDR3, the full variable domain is DVKVTQSSRYLVKRTGEKVFLECVQDMDHENMFWYRQDPGLGLRLIYFSYDVKMKEKGDIPEGYSVSREKKERFSLILESASTNQTSMYLCASTYQGGGGGTQYFGPGTRLTVL.